This T cell receptor beta chain comes out of a study of blood T cell repertoires in COVID-19. The wider study: Samples of COVID-19 (acute and convalescent) were obtained from the United States, Italy and Spain.

This table comes from immunoSEQ multiplex PCR, and its TCRdb copy is limited to in-frame clones, with some not included. The sample gives around 260,000 clones, 80% to 85% of which show up once; around 16% is in the top ten. The V end lost 1 base, the J end lost 5 bases, and 9 bases lay between the germline ends. CDR3 length: 14 amino acids. Germline V gives CDR1 MNHEY, CDR2 SVGEGT. This receptor was identified in a person aged 65-85 years with COVID-19, enrolled during active disease. The rearrangement uses TRBV6-2 or TRBV6-3 and TRBJ1-5, with a possible D match to TRBD1 (5 bases). The sequencing input was peripheral blood. The CDR3 coding sequence is TGTGCCAGCAGTTACTACAGGCAGTATCAGCCCCAGCATTTT. It encodes CASSYYRQYQPQHF.